Each of the 14 T cell receptor beta chains below was sequenced from the same sample in a study of blood T cells in healthy people across ages. The use of a sample-barcoded 5' primer and a J-beta primer mix characterized a second PCR of about 7 to 12 cycles. TCRdb used MiXCR to reprocess the 5' RACE reads, holding one entry per CDR3 protein. Of about 780,000 distinct CDR3 sequences in the sample, about half were seen once. Material: blood. The receptors derive from a man older than 75 in good health.

This clonotype was found a few times. This chain links TRBV27 with TRBJ1-4; D unresolved. Trimming removed 5 bases at V and 0 bases at J, with 10 bases between. Germline CDR1 MNHEY, CDR2 SMNVEV (reference sequence). This CDR3 is built from 15 residues. This CDR3 is CASSPQPATNEKLFF. The CDR3 DNA reads as TGTGCCAGCAGTCCCCAGCCGGCAACTAATGAAAAACTGTTTTTT. Looking up the rest from reference TRBV27 and TRBJ1-4 gives the full variable domain: EAQVTQNPRYLITVTGKKLTVTCSQNMNHEYMSWYRQDPGLGLRQIYYSMNVEVTDKGDVPEGYKVSRKEKRNFPLILESPSPNQTSLYFCASSPQPATNEKLFFGSGTQLSVL.

The J gene is TRBJ2-2, the V gene TRBV5-1; 7 nucleotides match TRBD1. The germline gives CDR1 SGHRS, CDR2 YFSETQ. CDR3 length: 16 amino acids. The V and J ends lost 0 bases and 2 bases, in that order; junction bases with no gene match: 4. DNA of the CDR3: TGCGCCAGCAGCTTGGCAAGGGGGCAAAACACCGGGGAGCTGTTTTTT. Translation: CASSLARGQNTGELFF.

This chain uses TRBV10-3 with TRBJ2-3; 7 positions match TRBD1. CDR1 is ENHRY and CDR2 is SYGVKD in the germline V gene. CDR3 length: 13 amino acids. Germline trimming cut 7 bases from V and 4 bases from J; bases unmatched to any gene: 5. CDR3 in DNA: TGTGCCATCAAGGGGGCAGGCCCAGATACGCAGTATTTT. It translates to CAIKGAGPDTQYF.

Only one count was recorded for this clonotype. This chain joins TRBV25-1 and TRBJ1-2, with a possible D match to TRBD1 (5 bases). The CDR3 consists of 14 residues. The germline CDR1 and CDR2 sequences are MGHDK and SYGVNS. The germline V and J ends were trimmed by 0 bases and 4 bases, with 9 bases remaining between them. CDR3 protein: CASSEYGAVYGYTF. CDR3 nucleotides: TGTGCCAGCAGTGAATATGGGGCGGTCTATGGCTACACCTTC.

This chain links TRBV20-1 with TRBJ2-1, with a tentative D call TRBD1 (5 bases). CDR1 DFQATT and CDR2 SNEGSKA come from the germline V gene (reference sequence). The CDR3 consists of 15 residues. With 0 bases removed from V and 8 bases from J, the gap between germline ends came to 17 bases. This CDR3 reads CSARDAPGISYEQFF. The DNA for the CDR3 is TGCAGTGCTAGAGATGCCCCAGGGATCTCGTATGAGCAGTTCTTC.

This clonotype was seen at least ten times. The chain has TRBV12-3 or TRBV12-4 and TRBJ2-1; 8 bases map to TRBD2. The J segment lost 5 bases and the V segment lost 5 bases, leaving 11 bases of the junction unmatched. CDR3 size: 16 residues. The CDR3 region is CASSPTASGPNNEQFF. CDR3 DNA: TGTGCCAGCAGTCCCACTGCTAGCGGGCCCAACAATGAGCAGTTCTTC.

In its sample, this clonotype was seen a few times. The chain employs TRBV5-1 and TRBJ2-5; D uncertain. The CDR3 contains 14 residues. Per germline, CDR1 SGHRS and CDR2 YFSETQ. V lost 3 bases to trimming and J lost 2 bases, with 11 bases between them. The chain's CDR3 is CASSSDGVQETQYF. CDR3 nucleotide sequence: TGCGCCAGCAGCTCGGACGGCGTACAAGAGACCCAGTACTTC.

On this clonotype: One end of the junction fails to match germline, which may point to a read error. The genes are TRBV12-3 or TRBV12-4 and TRBJ2-7; a possible D gene is TRBD1 (6 bases). The CDR3 is 14 amino acids. The CDR3 nucleotides are TGTACCAGCAGTTTAGGACAGAGTTCCTACGAGCAGTACTTC. As protein: CTSSLGQSSYEQYF.

With respect to this clonotype: This may be a read error: a much more frequent sequence differs by one nucleotide. This rearrangement joins TRBV29-1 to TRBJ2-7; TRBD2 might be the D (5 bases). This CDR3 contains 12 residues. The germline gives CDR1 SQVTM, CDR2 ANQGSEA. Trimming shortened V by 4 bases and J by 4 bases, and 11 bases separated the two germline ends. The CDR3 here is CSVGVTMYEQYF. The CDR3 DNA reads TGCAGCGTTGGGGTGACTATGTACGAGCAGTACTTC.

This clonotype was picked up many times. The chain uses TRBV20-1 and TRBJ2-5; D is unclear. V was pared by 0 bases and J by 4 bases, with 6 bases between. The CDR3 length is 12 residues. CDR1 is DFQATT and CDR2 is SNEGSKA in the germline V gene (reference sequence). Written as DNA, the CDR3 is TGCAGTGCTAGAGATTCTGTAGAGACCCAGTACTTC. Protein product: CSARDSVETQYF.

This clonotype has just a few counts. The chain combines TRBV29-1 with TRBJ2-5; 8 nucleotides align to TRBD1. The CDR3 runs to 14 residues. Trimming at V came to 6 bases and at J to 0 bases, leaving 6 bases not matched to a gene. Germline-derived CDR1 and CDR2 are SQVTM and ANQGSEA. This chain's CDR3 is CSVLDRVDQETQYF. For the CDR3, the DNA is TGCAGCGTCCTGGACAGGGTTGACCAAGAGACCCAGTACTTC.

The chain employs TRBV20-1 and TRBJ2-5, with D possibly being TRBD2 (5 bases). The CDR3 length is 17 residues. Germline loops: CDR1 DFQATT, CDR2 SNEGSKA (reference sequence). The V gene lost 6 bases and the J gene lost 7 bases, with 30 bases spanning the gap. The CDR3 region is CSANDLGRTPGSGTQYF. The CDR3, as DNA: TGCAGTGCAAACGACCTTGGGCGGACTCCGGGGAGCGGGACCCAGTACTTC.

The rearrangement joins TRBV7-9 to TRBJ2-5; TRBD2 is a possible D gene (6 bases). V was trimmed by 5 bases and J by 2 bases, leaving 15 bases between them. Germline CDR1 is SEHNR and CDR2 is FQNEAQ (reference sequence). The CDR3 runs to 15 residues. The CDR3 protein is CASSPGTSYQETQYF. In DNA form, the CDR3 reads TGTGCCAGCAGCCCCGGGACTTCCTATCAAGAGACCCAGTACTTC.

This clonotype was seen a few times. The rearrangement joins TRBV6-5 to TRBJ2-3; D may be TRBD2 (5 bases). With 8 bases removed from V and 2 bases from J, the gap between germline ends came to 14 bases. The CDR3 runs 14 residues. Germline values: CDR1 MNHEY, CDR2 SVGAGI. The chain's CDR3 is CASGERYFTDTQYF. The CDR3, as DNA: TGTGCCAGCGGGGAGCGGTATTTCACAGATACGCAGTATTTT.